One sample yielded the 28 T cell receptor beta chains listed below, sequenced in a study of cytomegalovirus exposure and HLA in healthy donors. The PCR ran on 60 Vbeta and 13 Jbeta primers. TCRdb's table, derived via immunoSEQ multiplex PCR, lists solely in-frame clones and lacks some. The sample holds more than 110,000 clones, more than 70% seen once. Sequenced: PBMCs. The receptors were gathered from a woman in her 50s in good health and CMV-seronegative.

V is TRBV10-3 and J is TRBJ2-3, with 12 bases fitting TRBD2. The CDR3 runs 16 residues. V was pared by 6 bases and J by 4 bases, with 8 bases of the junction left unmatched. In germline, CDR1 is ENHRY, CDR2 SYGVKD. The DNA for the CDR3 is TGTGCCATCAGGCCTAGCGGGGGGGCCGGGCCAGATACGCAGTATTTT. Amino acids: CAIRPSGGAGPDTQYF.

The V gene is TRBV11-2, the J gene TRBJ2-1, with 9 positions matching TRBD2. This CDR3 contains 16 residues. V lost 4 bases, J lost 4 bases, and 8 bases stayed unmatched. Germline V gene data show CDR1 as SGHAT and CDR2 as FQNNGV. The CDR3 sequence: CASSSKIAGVYNEQFF. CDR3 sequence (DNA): TGTGCCAGCAGCTCAAAAATAGCGGGGGTTTACAATGAGCAGTTCTTC.

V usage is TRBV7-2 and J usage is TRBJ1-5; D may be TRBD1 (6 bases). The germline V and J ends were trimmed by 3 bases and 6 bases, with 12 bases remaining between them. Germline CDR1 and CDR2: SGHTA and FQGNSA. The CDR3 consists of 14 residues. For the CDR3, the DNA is TGTGCCAGCAGCTTGGCGGGGGGCGGTCAGCCCCAGCATTTT. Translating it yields CASSLAGGGQPQHF.

Written as DNA, the CDR3 is TGCGCCAGCAGCTTCCCGGGTTCCTACAATGAGCAGTTCTTC. Translated: CASSFPGSYNEQFF. The gene calls are TRBV5-1 and TRBJ2-1; D is unresolved. Germline CDR1 reads SGHRS; CDR2 reads YFSETQ. With 2 bases removed from V and 1 base from J, the gap between germline ends came to 7 bases. There are 14 residues in the CDR3.

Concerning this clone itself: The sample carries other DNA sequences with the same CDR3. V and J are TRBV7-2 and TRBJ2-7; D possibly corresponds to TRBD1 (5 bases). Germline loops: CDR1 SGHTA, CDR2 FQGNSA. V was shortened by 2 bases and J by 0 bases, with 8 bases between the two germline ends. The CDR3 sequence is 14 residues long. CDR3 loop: CASSLRGGSYEQYF. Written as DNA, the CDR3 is TGTGCCAGCAGCTTAAGGGGCGGCTCCTACGAGCAGTACTTC.

The CDR3: CASSLFAGATDTQYF. CDR3 DNA: TGTGCCAGCAGCTTATTTGCGGGGGCCACAGATACGCAGTATTTT. V and J are TRBV11-3 and TRBJ2-3, with D possibly being TRBD2 (7 bases). The CDR3 totals 15 residues. Germline V gene lookup returns CDR1 SGHNT and CDR2 YENEEA. V lost 2 bases to trimming and J lost 2 bases, with 11 bases between them.

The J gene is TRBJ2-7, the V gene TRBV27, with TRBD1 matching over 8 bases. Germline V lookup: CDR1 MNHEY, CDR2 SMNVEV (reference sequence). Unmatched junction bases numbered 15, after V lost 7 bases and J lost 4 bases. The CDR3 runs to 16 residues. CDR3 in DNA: TGTGCCAGCATGAGCTCCGGACAGGGAGCTAATTACGAGCAGTACTTC. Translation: CASMSSGQGANYEQYF.

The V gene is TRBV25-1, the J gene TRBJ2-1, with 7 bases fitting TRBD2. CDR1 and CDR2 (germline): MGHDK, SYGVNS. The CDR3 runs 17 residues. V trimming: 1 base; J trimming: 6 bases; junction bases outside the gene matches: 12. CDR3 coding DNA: TGTGCCAGCAGTGAATTAACTAGCGTAGAGGAACGCAATGAGCAGTTCTTC. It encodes CASSELTSVEERNEQFF.

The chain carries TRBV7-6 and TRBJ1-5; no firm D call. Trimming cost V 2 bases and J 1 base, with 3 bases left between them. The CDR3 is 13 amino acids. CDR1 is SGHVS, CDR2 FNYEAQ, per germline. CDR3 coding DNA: TGTGCCAGCAGCTTACAGAGCAATCAGCCCCAGCATTTT. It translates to CASSLQSNQPQHF.

DNA of the CDR3: TGTGCCAGCAGCCTAAACAGGGGTTCGGGCACCGGGGAGCTGTTTTTT. Protein product: CASSLNRGSGTGELFF. The V call is TRBV11-1, the J call TRBJ2-2, with 7 bases fitting TRBD1. CDR3 length: 16 residues. V lost 5 bases and J lost 4; bases outside the gene matches: 10. Germline values: CDR1 SGHAT, CDR2 FQDESV (reference sequence).

CDR3 loop: CASSLSLATNEKLFF. The CDR3 nucleotides read TGTGCCAGCAGTTTATCCCTTGCAACTAATGAAAAACTGTTTTTT. The gene calls are TRBV27 and TRBJ1-4; D gene ambiguous. The V gene's germline CDR1 is MNHEY and CDR2 SMNVEV (reference sequence). Trimming cost V 0 bases and J 0 bases, with 5 bases left between them. The length of the CDR3 is 15 residues. Full variable domain (remainder filled in from reference TRBV27 and TRBJ1-4): EAQVTQNPRYLITVTGKKLTVTCSQNMNHEYMSWYRQDPGLGLRQIYYSMNVEVTDKGDVPEGYKVSRKEKRNFPLILESPSPNQTSLYFCASSLSLATNEKLFFGSGTQLSVL.

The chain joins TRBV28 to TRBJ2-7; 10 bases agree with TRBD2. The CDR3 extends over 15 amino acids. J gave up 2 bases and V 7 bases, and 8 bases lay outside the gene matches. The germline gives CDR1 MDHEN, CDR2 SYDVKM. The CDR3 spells CASTWTSGFTYEQYF. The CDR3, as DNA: TGTGCCAGCACTTGGACTAGCGGCTTCACCTACGAGCAGTACTTC.

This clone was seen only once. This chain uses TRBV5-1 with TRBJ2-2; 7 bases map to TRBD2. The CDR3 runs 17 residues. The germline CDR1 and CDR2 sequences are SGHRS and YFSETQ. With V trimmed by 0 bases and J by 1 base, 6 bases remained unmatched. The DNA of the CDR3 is TGCGCCAGCAGCTTGGTAGGGACTACTCTGAACACCGGGGAGCTGTTTTTT. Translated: CASSLVGTTLNTGELFF.

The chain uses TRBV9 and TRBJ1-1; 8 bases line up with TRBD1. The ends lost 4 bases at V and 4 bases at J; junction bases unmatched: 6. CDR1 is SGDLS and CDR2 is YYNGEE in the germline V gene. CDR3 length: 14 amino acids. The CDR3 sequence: CASSPRQGSTEAFF. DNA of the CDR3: TGTGCCAGCAGCCCCCGACAGGGGAGCACTGAAGCTTTCTTT.

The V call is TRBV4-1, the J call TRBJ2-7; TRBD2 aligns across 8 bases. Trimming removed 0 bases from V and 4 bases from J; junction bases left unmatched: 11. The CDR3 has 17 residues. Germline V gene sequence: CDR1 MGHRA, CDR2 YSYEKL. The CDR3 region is CASSQDSVISGAYEQYF. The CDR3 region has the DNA TGCGCCAGCAGCCAAGATTCGGTAATTAGCGGGGCATACGAGCAGTACTTC.

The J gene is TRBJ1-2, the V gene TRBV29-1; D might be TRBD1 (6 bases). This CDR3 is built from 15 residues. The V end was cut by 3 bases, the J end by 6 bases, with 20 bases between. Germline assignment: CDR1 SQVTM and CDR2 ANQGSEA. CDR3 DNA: TGCAGCGTTGACCCCTCATCCGGCAGGGGTGATGGCTACACCTTC. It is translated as CSVDPSSGRGDGYTF.

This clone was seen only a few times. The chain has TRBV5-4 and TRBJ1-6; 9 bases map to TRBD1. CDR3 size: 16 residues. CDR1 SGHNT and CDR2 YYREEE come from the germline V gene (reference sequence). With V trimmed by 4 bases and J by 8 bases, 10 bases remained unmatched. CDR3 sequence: CASSTGQGTTYSPLHF. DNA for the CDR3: TGTGCCAGCAGCACCGGACAGGGGACTACTTATTCACCCCTCCACTTT.

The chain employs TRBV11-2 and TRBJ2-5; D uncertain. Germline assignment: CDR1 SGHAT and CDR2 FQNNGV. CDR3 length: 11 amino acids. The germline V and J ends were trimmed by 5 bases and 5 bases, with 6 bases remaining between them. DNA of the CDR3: TGTGCCAGCAGCGTTCAGGAGACCCAGTACTTC. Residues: CASSVQETQYF.

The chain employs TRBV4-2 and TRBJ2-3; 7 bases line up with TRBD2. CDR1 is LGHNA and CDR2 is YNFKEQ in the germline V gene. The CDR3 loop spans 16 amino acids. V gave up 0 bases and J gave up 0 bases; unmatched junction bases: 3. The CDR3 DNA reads TGTGCCAGCAGCCAAGAGGGAGCGGGGAGCACAGATACGCAGTATTTT. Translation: CASSQEGAGSTDTQYF.

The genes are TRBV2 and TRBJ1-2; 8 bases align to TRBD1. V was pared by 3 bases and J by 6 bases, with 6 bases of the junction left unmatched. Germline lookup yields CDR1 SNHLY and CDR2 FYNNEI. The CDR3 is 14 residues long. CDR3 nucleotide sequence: TGTGCCAGCAGTGACAGGGGGCGGTATGATGGCTACACCTTC. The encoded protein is CASSDRGRYDGYTF.

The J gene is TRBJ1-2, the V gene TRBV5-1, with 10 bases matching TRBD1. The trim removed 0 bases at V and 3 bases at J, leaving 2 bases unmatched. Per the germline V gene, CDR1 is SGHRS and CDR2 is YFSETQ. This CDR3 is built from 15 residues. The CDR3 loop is CASSLGTGGDYGYTF. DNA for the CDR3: TGCGCCAGCAGCTTGGGGACAGGGGGGGACTATGGCTACACCTTC. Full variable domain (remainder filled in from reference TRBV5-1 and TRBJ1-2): KAGVTQTPRYLIKTRGQQVTLSCSPISGHRSVSWYQQTPGQGLQFLFEYFSETQRNKGNFPGRFSGRQFSNSRSEMNVSTLELGDSALYLCASSLGTGGDYGYTFGSGTRLTVV.

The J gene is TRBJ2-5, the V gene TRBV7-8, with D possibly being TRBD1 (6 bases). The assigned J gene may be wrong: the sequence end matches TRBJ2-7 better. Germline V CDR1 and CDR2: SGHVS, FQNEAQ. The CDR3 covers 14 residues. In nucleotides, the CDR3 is TGTGCCAGCAACCCGACAGGAGGCGCCTACGAGCAGTACTTC. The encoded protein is CASNPTGGAYEQYF.

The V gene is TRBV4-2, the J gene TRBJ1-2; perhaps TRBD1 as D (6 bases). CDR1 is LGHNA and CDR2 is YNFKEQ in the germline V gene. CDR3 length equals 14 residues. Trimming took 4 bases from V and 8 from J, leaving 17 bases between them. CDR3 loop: CASSLRPGEKGYTF. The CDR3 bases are TGTGCCAGCAGCCTTAGGCCAGGGGAAAAAGGCTACACCTTC.

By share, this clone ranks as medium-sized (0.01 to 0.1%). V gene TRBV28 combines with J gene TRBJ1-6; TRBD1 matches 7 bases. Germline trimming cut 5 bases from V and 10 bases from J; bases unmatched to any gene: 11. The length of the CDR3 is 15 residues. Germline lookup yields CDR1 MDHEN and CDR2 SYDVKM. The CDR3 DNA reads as TGTGCCAGCAGTCCGGCAGGACAGGAGACCTCACCCCTCCACTTT. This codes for CASSPAGQETSPLHF.

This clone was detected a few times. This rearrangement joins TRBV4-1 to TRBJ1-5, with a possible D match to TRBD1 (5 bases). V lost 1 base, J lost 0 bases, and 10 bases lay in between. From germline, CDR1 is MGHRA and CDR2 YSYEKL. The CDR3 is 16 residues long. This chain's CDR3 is CASSQVQGGSNQPQHF. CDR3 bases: TGCGCCAGCAGCCAAGTCCAGGGAGGTAGCAATCAGCCCCAGCATTTT.

The DNA for the CDR3 is TGTGCCAGCAGCTTAGATGCCAGGGGCGAGGAAAAACTGTTTTTT. This translates into CASSLDARGEEKLFF. V gene TRBV7-9 combines with J gene TRBJ1-4; D is possibly TRBD1 (6 bases). Trimming left V 1 base short and J 8 bases short, with 14 bases between. The CDR3 has 15 residues. CDR1 and CDR2 (germline): SEHNR, FQNEAQ (reference sequence).

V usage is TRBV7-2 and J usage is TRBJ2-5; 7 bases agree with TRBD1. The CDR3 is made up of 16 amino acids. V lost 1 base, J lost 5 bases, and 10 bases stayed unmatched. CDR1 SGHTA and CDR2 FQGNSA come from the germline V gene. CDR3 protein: CASSLEGPQGLETQYF. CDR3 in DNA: TGTGCCAGCAGCTTAGAAGGTCCACAGGGGTTGGAGACCCAGTACTTC. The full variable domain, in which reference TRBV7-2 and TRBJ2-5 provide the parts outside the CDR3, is GAGVSQSPSNKVTEKGKDVELRCDPISGHTALYWYRQSLGQGLEFLIYFQGNSAPDKSGLPSDRFSAERTGGSVSTLTIQRTQQEDSAVYLCASSLEGPQGLETQYFGPGTRLLVL.

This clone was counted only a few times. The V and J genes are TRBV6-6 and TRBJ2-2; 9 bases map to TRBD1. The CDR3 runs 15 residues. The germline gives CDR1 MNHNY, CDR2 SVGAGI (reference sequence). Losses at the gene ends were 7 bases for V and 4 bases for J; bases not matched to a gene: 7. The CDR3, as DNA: TGTGCCAGCACCTACTCGACAGGGGGCACCGGGGAGCTGTTTTTT. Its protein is CASTYSTGGTGELFF.